These 3 T cell receptor beta chains originate from one sample sequenced in a study of post-analysis software for immune sequencing data. General observations from the study: Five or six TRBV segments, TRBV5-6, TRBV5-1 and TRBV20-1 among them, were found more frequent in patients than controls.

Libraries were made from TCR beta cDNA, and they carried unique molecular identifiers. TCRdb re-called the PCR reads with MiXCR, one entry per CDR3 protein. The repertoire holds roughly 540,000 distinct CDR3 sequences, 34% seen once, with roughly 6% in the top ten. Antigens of these TCRs are unknown. Sequencing was done on a sample of blood. The origin of the receptors is a girl aged 2-17 years with multiple sclerosis.

As DNA, the CDR3 is TGTGCCAGCAGCGTAGATTTTGCGGGCGAGCAGTACTTC. This sequence encodes CASSVDFAGEQYF. The chain has TRBV9 and TRBJ2-7, with D tentatively TRBD2 (5 bases). Trimming shortened V by 0 bases and J by 6 bases, and 10 bases separated the two germline ends. The CDR3 loop spans 13 amino acids. Germline loops: CDR1 SGDLS, CDR2 YYNGEE.

The chain is built from TRBV10-1 and TRBJ1-5; 7 bases line up with TRBD1. V dropped 2 bases and J dropped 0; count of bases not matched to a gene: 13. Germline V gene sequence: CDR1 WNHNN, CDR2 SYGVQD (reference sequence). CDR3 length: 19 residues. Written as DNA, the CDR3 is TGCGCCAGCAGTGAGCCTACCAATGCAGGGGGAAATAGCAATCAGCCCCAGCATTTT. As protein: CASSEPTNAGGNSNQPQHF.

This clonotype has only a few counts. V is TRBV20-1 and J is TRBJ2-5, with 7 bases identical to TRBD2. Germline V CDR1 and CDR2: DFQATT, SNEGSKA (reference sequence). The CDR3 totals 17 residues. Germline trimming cut 1 base from V and 0 bases from J; bases unmatched to any gene: 11. CDR3 sequence: CSARVLAAGTYQETQYF. Here the CDR3 DNA reads TGCAGTGCTAGAGTTTTGGCAGCGGGGACGTACCAAGAGACCCAGTACTTC.